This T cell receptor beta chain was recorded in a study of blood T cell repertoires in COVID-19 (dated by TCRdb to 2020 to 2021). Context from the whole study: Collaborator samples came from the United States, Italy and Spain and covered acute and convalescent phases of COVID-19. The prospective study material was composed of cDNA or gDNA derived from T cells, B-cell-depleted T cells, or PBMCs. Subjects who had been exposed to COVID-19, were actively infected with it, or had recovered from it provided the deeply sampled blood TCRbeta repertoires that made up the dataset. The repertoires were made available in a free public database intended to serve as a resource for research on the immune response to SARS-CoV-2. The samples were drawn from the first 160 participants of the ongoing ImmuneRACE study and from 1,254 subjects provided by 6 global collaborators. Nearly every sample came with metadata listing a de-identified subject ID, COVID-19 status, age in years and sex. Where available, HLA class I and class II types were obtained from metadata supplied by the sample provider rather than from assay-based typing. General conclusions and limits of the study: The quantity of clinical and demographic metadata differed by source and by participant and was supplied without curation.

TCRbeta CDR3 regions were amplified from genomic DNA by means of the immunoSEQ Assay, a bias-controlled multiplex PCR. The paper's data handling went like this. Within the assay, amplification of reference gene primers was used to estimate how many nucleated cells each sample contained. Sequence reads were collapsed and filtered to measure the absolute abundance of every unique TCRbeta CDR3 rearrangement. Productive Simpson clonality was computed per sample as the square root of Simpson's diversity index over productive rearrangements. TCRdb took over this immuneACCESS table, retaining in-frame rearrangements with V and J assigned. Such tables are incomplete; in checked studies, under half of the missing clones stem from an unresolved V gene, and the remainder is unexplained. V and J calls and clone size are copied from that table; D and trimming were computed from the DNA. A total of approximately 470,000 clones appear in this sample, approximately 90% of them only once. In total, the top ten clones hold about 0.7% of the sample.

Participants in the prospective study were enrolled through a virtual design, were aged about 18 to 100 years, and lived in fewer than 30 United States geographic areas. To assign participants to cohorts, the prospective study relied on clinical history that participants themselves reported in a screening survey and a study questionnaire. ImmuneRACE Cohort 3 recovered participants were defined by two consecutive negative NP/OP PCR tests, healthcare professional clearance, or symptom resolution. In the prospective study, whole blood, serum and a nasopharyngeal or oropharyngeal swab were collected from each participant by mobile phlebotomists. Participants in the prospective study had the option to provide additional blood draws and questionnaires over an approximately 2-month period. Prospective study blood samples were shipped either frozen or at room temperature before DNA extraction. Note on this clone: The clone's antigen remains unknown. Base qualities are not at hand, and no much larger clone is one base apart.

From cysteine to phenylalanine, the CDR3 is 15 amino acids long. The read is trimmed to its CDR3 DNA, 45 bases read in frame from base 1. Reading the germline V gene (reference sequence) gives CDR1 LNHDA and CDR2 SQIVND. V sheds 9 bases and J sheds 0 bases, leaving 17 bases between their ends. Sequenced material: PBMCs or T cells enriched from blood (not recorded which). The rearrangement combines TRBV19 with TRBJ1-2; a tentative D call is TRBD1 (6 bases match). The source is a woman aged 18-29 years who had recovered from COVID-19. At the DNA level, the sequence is TGTGCCAGATGGGGGCGGCAGCACTCTAACTATGGCTACACCTTC. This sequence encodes CARWGRQHSNYGYTF.